Listed below are T cell receptor beta chains from one sample, sequenced in a study of cytomegalovirus exposure and HLA in healthy donors. Using immunoSEQ multiplex PCR, the repertoire was profiled, and TCRdb retains in-frame clones only, with some absent. The data hold 120,000 or so clones, with 75% to 85% observed a single time. Sequencing was performed on PBMCs. Every receptor here comes from a man between 18 and 35 years old in good health and CMV-seronegative. CDR3s include the opening cysteine and the closing phenylalanine or tryptophan. The order of the fields is clone size, V gene, D gene, J gene, CDR3 protein, CDR3 DNA. D genes are given only for firm matches. Rows give clone size only sometimes, using once, few, many, or a class for an expanded clone.

-	TRBV11-3	-	TRBJ2-2	CASSLAMPAGELFF	TGTGCCAGCAGCTTAGCAATGCCGGCCGGGGAGCTGTTTTTT
-	TRBV4-2	-	TRBJ2-7	CASSQERGTASYEQYF	TGTGCCAGCAGCCAAGAACGGGGGACAGCCAGCTACGAGCAGTACTTC
-	TRBV6-1	TRBD1	TRBJ1-5	CASTPTGTMNQPQHF	TGTGCCAGCACACCGACAGGGACAATGAATCAGCCCCAGCATTTT
-	TRBV5-1	TRBD2	TRBJ2-3	CASSLTASGSDTQYF	TGCGCCAGCAGCTTAACGGCTAGCGGGAGTGATACGCAGTATTTT
-	TRBV9	TRBD1	TRBJ2-5	CASSTGNLGQNAETQYF	TGTGCCAGCAGCACCGGAAATTTGGGACAGAACGCAGAGACCCAGTACTTC
-	TRBV4-2	TRBD1	TRBJ1-5	CASSQDGTGGNQPQHF	TGTGCCAGCAGCCAAGATGGGACAGGGGGGAATCAGCCCCAGCATTTT
few	TRBV27	TRBD2	TRBJ2-1	CASSLSPSGVDEQFF	TGTGCCAGCAGTTTATCCCCTAGCGGGGTCGATGAGCAGTTCTTC
few	TRBV5-6	-	TRBJ2-7	CASSLIRGNSYEQYF	TGTGCCAGCAGCTTGATCAGGGGAAACTCCTACGAGCAGTACTTC
-	TRBV29-1	TRBD1	TRBJ2-1	CSLGQGSLQFF	TGCAGCCTCGGACAGGGATCCCTTCAGTTCTTC
-	TRBV7-2	TRBD1	TRBJ1-5	CASSLAQGANQPQHF	TGTGCCAGCAGCTTAGCACAGGGGGCGAATCAGCCCCAGCATTTT
-	TRBV7-6	TRBD1	TRBJ2-1	CASSLGTGVDEQFF	TGTGCCAGCAGCTTAGGGACAGGGGTGGATGAGCAGTTCTTC
-	TRBV6-5	TRBD1	TRBJ1-5	CASSYLTGGNQPQHF	TGTGCCAGCAGTTACCTGACAGGGGGAAATCAGCCCCAGCATTTT
-	TRBV30	-	TRBJ1-5	CAWTEPPGINQPQHF	TGTGCCTGGACCGAACCCCCGGGGATTAATCAGCCCCAGCATTTT
-	TRBV28	-	TRBJ2-7	CASGVAAPYEQYF	TGTGCCAGCGGTGTAGCGGCCCCCTACGAGCAGTACTTC
-	TRBV15	TRBD1	TRBJ1-2	CATSRVLQGARGYTF	TGTGCCACCAGCAGAGTTTTACAGGGGGCACGGGGCTACACCTTC
-	TRBV28	TRBD1	TRBJ1-5	CASSMGQHQPQHF	TGTGCCAGCAGTATGGGACAGCATCAGCCCCAGCATTTT
-	TRBV9	TRBD2	TRBJ2-5	CASSGGTSGGETQYF	TGTGCCAGCAGCGGTGGGACTAGCGGAGGGGAGACCCAGTACTTC
-	TRBV30	-	TRBJ2-1	CAWNKITGGEQFF	TGTGCCTGGAATAAAATAACAGGCGGTGAGCAGTTCTTC
-	TRBV4-1	-	TRBJ2-1	CASSQGRIGGGRDCFF	TGCGCCAGCAGCCAAGGACGAATAGGGGGGGGCCGGGACTGCTTCTTC
-	TRBV7-2	TRBD2	TRBJ2-7	CASSPGGYRTTTGEQYF	TGTGCCAGCAGCCCCGGGGGGTACAGGACAACCACGGGCGAGCAGTACTTC
-	TRBV7-2	TRBD1	TRBJ2-3	CASSRWVGQGGADTQYF	TGTGCCAGCAGCCGCTGGGTCGGACAGGGGGGAGCAGATACGCAGTATTTT
-	TRBV7-3	-	TRBJ2-7	CASSLGRGYEQYF	TGTGCCAGCAGCCTAGGCCGGGGCTACGAGCAGTACTTC
-	TRBV30	-	TRBJ1-5	CAWSAGGNQPQHF	TGTGCCTGGAGTGCAGGGGGCAATCAGCCCCAGCATTTT
-	TRBV5-4	-	TRBJ2-1	CASSFGGAYNEQFF	TGTGCCAGCAGCTTTGGAGGAGCCTACAATGAGCAGTTCTTC
-	TRBV29-1	-	TRBJ1-2	CSVEDLFYGYTF	TGCAGCGTCGAGGACTTATTCTATGGCTACACCTTC
-	TRBV28	TRBD2	TRBJ2-7	CATGGGPNYEQYF	TGTGCTACCGGGGGGGGGCCGAACTACGAGCAGTACTTC
-	TRBV5-1	TRBD2	TRBJ2-2	CASSYTSGSFGELFF	TGCGCCAGCAGTTATACTAGCGGGAGCTTCGGGGAGCTGTTTTTT
few	TRBV27	TRBD1	TRBJ1-2	CASSRSGGTYGYTF	TGTGCCAGCAGCCGCTCAGGGGGTACCTATGGCTACACCTTC
-	TRBV6-4	TRBD1	TRBJ1-2	CASRRDRGQDGYTF	TGTGCCAGCAGGAGGGACAGGGGGCAGGACGGCTACACCTTC
-	TRBV7-9	TRBD2	TRBJ2-5	CASSSSLLGLVGETQYF	TGTGCCAGCAGTTCCTCCCTCCTGGGACTAGTGGGGGAGACCCAGTACTTC